The rows below give T cell receptor beta chains drawn from one sample of a study of T-cell reconstitution after alpha-beta-depleted transplantation in children. TCRdb ran MiXCR on the PCR reads and lists one entry per CDR3 protein. The sample lists 500,000 to 600,000 distinct CDR3 sequences, around 19% occurring once. The sample was PBMCs from the stem cell graft donor, taken from the stem cell graft. These receptors were obtained from a human donor who donated a stem cell graft to a child with acute lymphoblastic leukemia. CDR3s include the opening cysteine and the closing phenylalanine or tryptophan. D genes are given only for firm matches. Clone size is shown for a subset of rows, as once, few, many or a class of expanded clone.

- | TRBJ2-7 | few | TRBV5-6 | CASSHSGTPGPEQYF | TGTGCCAGCAGCCATTCCGGGACTCCGGGTCCCGAGCAGTACTTC
- | TRBJ1-4 | - | TRBV5-1 | CASSPSGRINEKLFF | TGCGCCAGCAGCCCCTCAGGGCGGATTAATGAAAAACTGTTTTTT
TRBD2 | TRBJ2-1 | - | TRBV30 | CAWRVGGSGEQFF | TGTGCCTGGAGAGTGGGCGGGAGTGGTGAGCAGTTCTTC
- | TRBJ2-7 | once | TRBV10-3 | CAIGDGSTYEQYF | TGTGCCATCGGAGATGGGAGTACCTACGAGCAGTACTTC
- | TRBJ2-1 | few | TRBV4-1 | CASSQVVLLVGNEQFF | TGCGCCAGCAGCCAAGTAGTTCTGTTGGTAGGGAATGAGCAGTTCTTC
TRBD1 | TRBJ1-1 | few | TRBV29-1 | CSVDWGQGRLSFF | TGCAGCGTTGATTGGGGACAGGGTCGGTTGTCTTTCTTT
- | TRBJ2-3 | - | TRBV7-3 | CASSLIQDHTQYF | TGTGCCAGCAGCTTAATTCAGGATCATACGCAGTATTTT
- | TRBJ1-5 | - | TRBV20-1 | CIGIQPQHF | TGCATTGGTATCCAGCCCCAGCATTTT
TRBD1 | TRBJ1-1 | - | TRBV12-3/TRBV12-4 | CASSFRQGAFF | TGTGCCAGCAGTTTTAGACAGGGTGCTTTCTTT
- | TRBJ2-7 | - | TRBV5-4 | CASSRDDYEQYF | TGTGCCAGCAGCAGGGACGACTACGAGCAGTACTTC
TRBD2 | TRBJ2-6 | - | TRBV7-3 | CASRYFSGSSGANVLTF | TGTGCCAGCAGGTACTTTAGCGGGAGCTCTGGGGCCAACGTCCTGACTTTC
- | TRBJ1-2 | few | TRBV6-5 | CASSSWSGYTF | TGTGCCAGCAGTTCCTGGAGTGGCTACACCTTC
TRBD2 | TRBJ2-7 | - | TRBV5-1 | CASSLWEGTYEQYF | TGCGCCAGCAGCTTATGGGAGGGGACCTACGAGCAGTACTTC
- | TRBJ1-3 | few | TRBV7-8 | CASSLAPRGQSSGNTIYF | TGTGCCAGCAGCTTAGCGCCCCGGGGGCAAAGCTCTGGAAACACCATATATTTT
- | TRBJ1-1 | few | TRBV7-9 | CASSFGEGEAFF | TGTGCCAGCAGCTTCGGGGAGGGTGAAGCTTTCTTT
- | TRBJ2-7 | few | TRBV30 | CAWSEGHLSSYEQYF | TGTGCCTGGAGCGAGGGACACCTGAGCTCCTACGAGCAGTACTTC
TRBD1 | TRBJ1-3 | few | TRBV7-9 | CASSAVSRGDTIYF | TGTGCCAGCAGCGCAGTCTCCAGGGGGGACACCATATATTTT
- | TRBJ2-1 | few | TRBV5-1 | CASSLNRAGPPNEQFF | TGCGCCAGCAGCCTCAACAGGGCAGGCCCCCCCAATGAGCAGTTCTTC
TRBD1 | TRBJ2-7 | - | TRBV5-1 | CACDRGGEQYF | TGCGCCTGCGACAGGGGTGGGGAGCAGTACTTC
TRBD2 | TRBJ2-4 | - | TRBV9 | CASSRGREGSGNIQYF | TGTGCCAGCAGCCGCGGACGGGAGGGTTCTGGGAACATTCAGTACTTC
TRBD1 | TRBJ1-5 | few | TRBV12-3/TRBV12-4 | CASRFGGLNDRERRRPQHF | TGTGCCAGCAGATTTGGGGGATTGAATGACAGGGAGAGAAGAAGGCCCCAGCATTTT
TRBD2 | TRBJ2-1 | - | TRBV5-1 | CASSSQTSGRTIREQFF | TGCGCCAGCAGCTCCCAGACTAGCGGGAGGACTATACGTGAGCAGTTCTTC
- | TRBJ2-1 | - | TRBV14 | CASSSLGASYNEQFF | TGTGCCAGCAGCTCGCTGGGGGCATCCTACAATGAGCAGTTCTTC
TRBD1 | TRBJ1-1 | few | TRBV7-8 | CASSKGQGVTEAFF | TGTGCCAGCAGCAAGGGACAGGGGGTCACTGAAGCTTTCTTT
- | TRBJ1-1 | few | TRBV20-1 | CSAFPEAFF | TGCAGTGCTTTCCCTGAAGCTTTCTTT
- | TRBJ1-5 | few | TRBV20-1 | CSASRLDMRNQPQHF | TGCAGTGCGAGCAGGTTGGACATGCGCAATCAGCCCCAGCATTTT